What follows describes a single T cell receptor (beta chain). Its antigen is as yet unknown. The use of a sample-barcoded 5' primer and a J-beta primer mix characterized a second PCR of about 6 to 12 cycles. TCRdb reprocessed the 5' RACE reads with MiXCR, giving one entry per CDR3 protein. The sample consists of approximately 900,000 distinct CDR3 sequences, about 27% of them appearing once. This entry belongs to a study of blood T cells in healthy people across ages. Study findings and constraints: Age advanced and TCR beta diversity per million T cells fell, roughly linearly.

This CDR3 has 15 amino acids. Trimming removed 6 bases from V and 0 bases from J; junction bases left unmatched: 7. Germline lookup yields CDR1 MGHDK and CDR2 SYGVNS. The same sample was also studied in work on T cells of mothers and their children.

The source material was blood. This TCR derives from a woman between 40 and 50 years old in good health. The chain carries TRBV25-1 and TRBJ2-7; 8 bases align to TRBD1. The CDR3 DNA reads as TGTGCCAGCAGCCGACAGGGGTCCTCCTCCTACGAGCAGTACTTC. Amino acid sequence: CASSRQGSSSYEQYF.